This TCR beta chain was retrieved from a study of identical twins. The CDR3 runs 14 residues. V gave up 2 bases and J gave up 8 bases; unmatched junction bases: 8. Germline V lookup: CDR1 SEHNR, CDR2 FQNEAQ (reference sequence). TCRdb analysed the 5' RACE reads with MiXCR anew, one entry per CDR3 protein. The sample consists of approximately 890,000 distinct CDR3 sequences, roughly an eighth of them appearing once. This clonotype was seen a handful of times. Its antigen is still unknown. Whole-study results and caveats: It was out-of-frame TCR alpha sharing in monozygotic twins that models underestimated. Instead of following the same donors, the conclusions were based on cross-sectional statistical analysis.

These records were also assigned to another study, of yellow fever vaccine responses in identical twins. That publication notes: Twins reportedly showed a vaccine T cell response that seemed partly convergent and partly personalized.

V gene TRBV7-9 combines with J gene TRBJ1-1, with TRBD1 matching over 7 bases. The sequencing input was PBMCs. The origin of this receptor is a woman under 30 in good health. The CDR3 reads CASSLRTEGAEAFF. Written as DNA, the CDR3 is TGTGCCAGCAGCTTACGGACAGAGGGGGCCGAAGCTTTCTTT.